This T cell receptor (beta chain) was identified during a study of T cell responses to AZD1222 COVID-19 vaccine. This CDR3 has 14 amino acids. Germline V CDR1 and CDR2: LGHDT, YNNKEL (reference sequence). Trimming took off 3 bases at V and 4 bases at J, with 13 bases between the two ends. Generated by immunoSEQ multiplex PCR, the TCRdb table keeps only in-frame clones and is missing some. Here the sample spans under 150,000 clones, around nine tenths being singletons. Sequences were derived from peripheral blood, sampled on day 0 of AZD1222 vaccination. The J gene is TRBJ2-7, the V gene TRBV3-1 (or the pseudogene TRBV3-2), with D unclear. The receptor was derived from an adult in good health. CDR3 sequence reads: CASSQALGIYEQYF. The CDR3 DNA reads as TGTGCCAGCAGCCAGGCCTTGGGGATATACGAGCAGTACTTC.